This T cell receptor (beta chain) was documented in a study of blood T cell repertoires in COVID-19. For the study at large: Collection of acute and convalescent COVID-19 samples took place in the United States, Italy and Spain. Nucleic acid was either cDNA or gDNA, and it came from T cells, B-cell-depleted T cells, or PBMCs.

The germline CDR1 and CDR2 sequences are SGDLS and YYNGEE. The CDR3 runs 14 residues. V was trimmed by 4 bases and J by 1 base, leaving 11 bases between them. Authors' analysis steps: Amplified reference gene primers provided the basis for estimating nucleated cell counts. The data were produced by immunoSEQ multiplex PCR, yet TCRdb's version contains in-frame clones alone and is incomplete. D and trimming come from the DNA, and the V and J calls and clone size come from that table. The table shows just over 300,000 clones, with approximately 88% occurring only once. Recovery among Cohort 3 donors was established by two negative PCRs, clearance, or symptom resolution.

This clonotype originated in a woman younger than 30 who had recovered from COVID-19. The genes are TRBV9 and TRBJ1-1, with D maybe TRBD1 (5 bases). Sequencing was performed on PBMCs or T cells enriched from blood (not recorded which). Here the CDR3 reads CASSPPGGNTEAFF. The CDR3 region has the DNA TGTGCCAGCAGCCCGCCGGGGGGGAACACTGAAGCTTTCTTT.